The 25 T cell receptor beta chains in this list originate from one sample, sequenced in a study of cytomegalovirus exposure and HLA in healthy donors (dated by TCRdb to the late 2010s). The library was generated by the immunoSEQ multiplex PCR assay. For the multiplex PCR, a mixture combining 60 forward primers for TCR Vbeta segments and 13 reverse primers for TCR Jbeta segments was used. This immuneACCESS table, as held by TCRdb, lists in-frame sequences with V and J called but not all clones. Of the missing ones, under half trace to an unresolved V gene in checked studies; the others have no known cause. This sample has 95,000 to 150,000 clones in its table, and 66% of those were observed once. Clones ranked in the top ten supply more than 1.5% of the sample. The sequenced material came from PBMCs. The receptors here all came from a man aged 18-30 years in good health and CMV-seronegative.

This clone was counted a few times. V usage is TRBV7-2 and J usage is TRBJ2-7; possibly TRBD2 for D (6 bases). The CDR3 loop spans 14 amino acids. CDR1 is SGHTA and CDR2 is FQGNSA in the germline V gene. Trimming took off 1 base at V and 4 bases at J, with 11 bases between the two ends. The CDR3 sequence is CASSLDGSPYEQYF. CDR3 DNA: TGTGCCAGCAGCTTAGACGGGAGCCCGTACGAGCAGTACTTC.

This clone was detected only a few times. Other DNA sequences in the sample encode the same CDR3. V and J are TRBV9 and TRBJ2-7, with a possible D match to TRBD1 (6 bases). The CDR3 extends over 14 amino acids. Trimming took off 0 bases at V and 2 bases at J, with 9 bases between the two ends. Germline V gene lookup returns CDR1 SGDLS and CDR2 YYNGEE. The CDR3 DNA reads TGTGCCAGCAGCGTAGGTCAGGGGACCTACGAGCAGTACTTC. Protein sequence: CASSVGQGTYEQYF. Drawing the rest from reference TRBV9 and TRBJ2-7, the complete variable domain is DSGVTQTPKHLITATGQRVTLRCSPRSGDLSVYWYQQSLDQGLQFLIQYYNGEERAKGNILERFSAQQFPDLHSELNLSSLELGDSALYFCASSVGQGTYEQYFGPGTRLTVT.

The J gene is TRBJ1-6, the V gene TRBV6-6; TRBD1 agrees at 9 bases. The length of the CDR3 is 14 residues. V dropped 4 bases and J dropped 9; count of bases not matched to a gene: 4. Germline V gene lookup returns CDR1 MNHNY and CDR2 SVGAGI (reference sequence). The CDR3 DNA reads TGTGCCAGCAGTTTAGACAGGGGGTCTTCACCCCTCCACTTT. It yields the protein CASSLDRGSSPLHF.

This chain connects TRBV28 to TRBJ1-1; the match to TRBD1 covers 7 bases. Germline V gives CDR1 MDHEN, CDR2 SYDVKM. This CDR3 is 14 amino acids long. J gave up 0 bases and V 6 bases, and 4 bases lay outside the gene matches. This CDR3 reads CASRGTALNTEAFF. In DNA form, the CDR3 reads TGTGCCAGCAGGGGGACAGCCTTGAACACTGAAGCTTTCTTT.

The chain recombines TRBV28 with TRBJ1-5; D is possibly TRBD1 (5 bases). The germline V gene encodes CDR1 MDHEN and CDR2 SYDVKM. V was clipped by 7 bases and J by 1 base, with 14 bases between them. The CDR3 sequence is 15 residues long. CDR3 amino acids: CASTPQAGSNQPQHF. For the CDR3, the DNA is TGTGCCAGCACCCCCCAAGCAGGGAGCAATCAGCCCCAGCATTTT.

The chain joins TRBV29-1 to TRBJ1-4; 8 positions agree with TRBD1. This CDR3 is built from 13 residues. Germline CDR1 reads SQVTM; CDR2 reads ANQGSEA. V lost 6 bases to trimming and J lost 4 bases; unmatched junction nucleotides: 4. CDR3 in amino acids: CSVRQGSNEKLFF. CDR3 sequence (DNA): TGCAGCGTCCGACAGGGGAGTAATGAAAAACTGTTTTTT.

This clone was counted a single time. This chain uses TRBV27 with TRBJ1-5, with 10 positions matching TRBD1. CDR1 is MNHEY and CDR2 is SMNVEV in the germline V gene (reference sequence). J lost 5 bases, V lost 6 bases, and 7 bases had no gene match. The CDR3 has 15 residues. Here the CDR3 reads CASSADRGPYQPQHF. The CDR3 DNA is TGTGCCAGCAGCGCCGACAGGGGGCCCTATCAGCCCCAGCATTTT.

The chain has TRBV4-2 and TRBJ2-1; no firm D call. Trimming removed 1 base from V and 3 bases from J, with 10 bases in between. The CDR3 loop spans 15 amino acids. Germline CDR1 is LGHNA and CDR2 is YNFKEQ. The CDR3: CASSQARQYYNEQFF. CDR3 nucleotide sequence: TGTGCCAGCAGCCAAGCGCGACAATACTACAATGAGCAGTTCTTC.

The CDR3 sequence: CASSPGSSASGKETQYF. The CDR3 region has the DNA TGTGCCAGCAGTCCGGGTTCGAGTGCTAGCGGGAAAGAGACCCAGTACTTC. V usage is TRBV27 and J usage is TRBJ2-5; 9 bases are shared with TRBD2. Germline CDR1 MNHEY, CDR2 SMNVEV (reference sequence). J gave up 3 bases and V 5 bases, and 13 bases lay outside the gene matches. This CDR3 comprises 17 residues.

The chain links TRBV7-6 to TRBJ2-7, with D possibly matching TRBD1 (5 bases). This CDR3 comprises 14 residues. V was cut by 1 base and J by 1 base, with 8 bases left in between. Germline CDR1 reads SGHVS; CDR2 reads FNYEAQ. The CDR3, as DNA: TGTGCCAGCAGCTTAGAGGCAGGGTCCTACGAGCAGTACTTC. This translates into CASSLEAGSYEQYF.

V gene TRBV5-1 combines with J gene TRBJ1-1; D unresolved. Per the germline V gene, CDR1 is SGHRS and CDR2 is YFSETQ. With 0 bases removed from V and 5 bases from J, the gap between germline ends came to 14 bases. CDR3 length equals 15 residues. Here the CDR3 reads CASSLVGSRRTEAFF. CDR3 bases: TGCGCCAGCAGCTTGGTCGGCAGCCGGCGGACTGAAGCTTTCTTT. The full variable domain, in which reference TRBV5-1 and TRBJ1-1 provide the parts outside the CDR3, is KAGVTQTPRYLIKTRGQQVTLSCSPISGHRSVSWYQQTPGQGLQFLFEYFSETQRNKGNFPGRFSGRQFSNSRSEMNVSTLELGDSALYLCASSLVGSRRTEAFFGQGTRLTVV.

This clone was counted a few times. This chain connects TRBV2 to TRBJ2-1, with D uncertain. Germline-derived CDR1 and CDR2 are SNHLY and FYNNEI. Trimming shortened V by 10 bases and J by 6 bases, and 10 bases separated the two germline ends. CDR3 length equals 11 residues. CDR3 protein: CAITTINEQFF. In nucleotides, the CDR3 is TGTGCCATCACAACTATCAATGAGCAGTTCTTC.

Concerning this clone: A junction end diverges from the germline sequence, so it may reflect a read error. Other DNA sequences from this sample encode an identical CDR3 as well. This chain links TRBV5-6 with TRBJ2-3, with D tentatively TRBD1 (5 bases). CDR3 size: 16 residues. From germline, CDR1 is SGHDT and CDR2 YYEEEE. The CDR3 here is CASSIGPQGNTDTQYF. The CDR3 region has the DNA TGTGCCAGCAGCATTGGGCCTCAGGGTAACACAGATACGCAATATTTT.

This clone was seen once. The V and J genes are TRBV5-1 and TRBJ1-1; a possible D gene is TRBD1 (5 bases). The germline V gene encodes CDR1 SGHRS and CDR2 YFSETQ. The CDR3 covers 13 residues. Trimming removed 7 bases at V and 7 bases at J, with 17 bases between. The CDR3 sequence: CASGGGNDREAFF. The CDR3 DNA reads TGCGCCAGCGGCGGGGGGAACGATCGTGAAGCTTTCTTT.

This clone occurred a few times. J is TRBJ2-1 and V is TRBV6-4; 10 positions match TRBD1. Trimming cost V 5 bases and J 4 bases; bases outside gene matches: 14. The CDR3 is 18 amino acids. From germline, CDR1 is MRHNA and CDR2 SNTAGT. CDR3 coding DNA: TGTGCCAGCAGTTCTTACGCCCCCCGGGACAGGGGTTACAATGAGCAGTTCTTC. Protein product: CASSSYAPRDRGYNEQFF.

J is TRBJ1-2 and V is TRBV19, with TRBD1 matching 7 bases. With V trimmed by 5 bases and J by 0 bases, 15 bases remained unmatched. Looked up from germline, CDR1 is LNHDA and CDR2 is SQIVND (reference sequence). This CDR3 is 18 amino acids long. The CDR3 sequence is CASSGRQPDREANYGYTF. In nucleotides, the CDR3 is TGTGCCAGTAGTGGGCGTCAACCTGACAGGGAAGCTAACTATGGCTACACCTTC.

The rearrangement uses TRBV6-1 and TRBJ1-4; TRBD1 agrees at 7 bases. The CDR3 is 16 residues long. Trimming took 3 bases from V and 8 from J; bases not matched to a gene: 12. Germline CDR1 reads MNHNS; CDR2 reads SASEGT. The CDR3 reads CASSDPGRTGTEKLFF. As DNA, the CDR3 is TGTGCCAGCAGTGATCCCGGGCGGACAGGAACAGAAAAACTGTTTTTT.

This clone appeared a few times. The chain is built from TRBV7-2 and TRBJ2-1; possible D gene TRBD2, 6 bases. Germline lookup yields CDR1 SGHTA and CDR2 FQGNSA. The ends were cut back, 5 bases at V and 0 bases at J, with 11 bases in the middle. This CDR3 spans 15 amino acids. CDR3 in DNA: TGTGCCAGCAGCCTGGACTACTTCTCCTACAATGAGCAGTTCTTC. As protein: CASSLDYFSYNEQFF.

The sample holds a few counts of this clone. The V and J genes are TRBV28 and TRBJ1-2; D is possibly TRBD1 (5 bases). This CDR3 has 13 amino acids. The V end was cut by 1 base, the J end by 7 bases, with 10 bases between. CDR1 is MDHEN, CDR2 SYDVKM, per germline. The CDR3, as DNA: TGTGCCAGCAGTTTATTGGTGGGGCGTGGCTACACCTTC. It yields the protein CASSLLVGRGYTF.

The genes are TRBV5-1 and TRBJ1-5, with a weak D call TRBD1 (5 bases). The CDR3 length is 17 residues. With 0 bases removed from V and 1 base from J, the gap between germline ends came to 14 bases. Germline loops: CDR1 SGHRS, CDR2 YFSETQ. The CDR3 is CASSLASGVYSNQPQHF. The DNA of the CDR3 is TGCGCCAGCAGCTTGGCCTCGGGGGTCTACAGCAATCAGCCCCAGCATTTT.

This rearrangement joins TRBV2 to TRBJ2-5; TRBD1 aligns across 11 bases. The CDR3 spans 15 residues. From germline, CDR1 is SNHLY and CDR2 FYNNEI. V dropped 11 bases and J dropped 4; count of bases not matched to a gene: 12. The CDR3 DNA sequence: TGTGCCTCGTTGCGGGACAGGGGGTTTCGAGAGACCCAGTACTTC. Protein sequence: CASLRDRGFRETQYF.

The V and J genes are TRBV19 and TRBJ1-1; D remains ambiguous. The CDR3 contains 14 residues. The germline V and J ends were trimmed by 7 bases and 3 bases, with 15 bases remaining between them. Germline-derived CDR1 and CDR2 are LNHDA and SQIVND (reference sequence). The chain's CDR3 is CASKLMAADTEAFF. In DNA form, the CDR3 reads TGTGCCAGTAAATTAATGGCGGCCGACACTGAAGCTTTCTTT.

The CDR3 sequence: CASSFWQGAPSNQPQHF. In DNA form, the CDR3 reads TGTGCCAGCAGTTTCTGGCAGGGGGCCCCTAGCAATCAGCCCCAGCATTTT. The rearrangement uses TRBV28 and TRBJ1-5; 8 bases are a match to TRBD1. V gave up 3 bases and J gave up 0 bases; unmatched junction bases: 7. CDR3 size: 17 residues. Germline CDR1 and CDR2: MDHEN and SYDVKM. Together with reference TRBV28 and TRBJ1-5, the CDR3 gives the full variable domain: DVKVTQSSRYLVKRTGEKVFLECVQDMDHENMFWYRQDPGLGLRLIYFSYDVKMKEKGDIPEGYSVSREKKERFSLILESASTNQTSMYLCASSFWQGAPSNQPQHFGDGTRLSIL.

The chain employs TRBV19 and TRBJ2-2; a possible D gene is TRBD1 (6 bases). Germline values: CDR1 LNHDA, CDR2 SQIVND (reference sequence). With 3 bases removed from V and 2 bases from J, the gap between germline ends came to 10 bases. CDR3 length: 15 amino acids. This CDR3 reads CASSIRGPNTGELFF. CDR3 in DNA: TGTGCCAGTAGTATCAGGGGACCTAACACCGGGGAGCTGTTTTTT. The full variable domain, rest sourced from reference TRBV19 and TRBJ2-2, is DGGITQSPKYLFRKEGQNVTLSCEQNLNHDAMYWYRQDPGQGLRLIYYSQIVNDFQKGDIAEGYSVSREKKESFPLTVTSAQKNPTAFYLCASSIRGPNTGELFFGEGSRLTVL.

The chain recombines TRBV29-1 with TRBJ2-7, with D possibly TRBD1 on 6 matching bases. Between the trimmed V and J ends, which lost 1 base and 3 bases, there was a span of 13 bases. The CDR3 contains 14 residues. Germline V gene data show CDR1 as SQVTM and CDR2 as ANQGSEA. The CDR3 reads CSVEVYTGHYEQYF. CDR3 coding DNA: TGCAGCGTTGAAGTTTATACAGGGCACTACGAGCAGTACTTC.